This entry lists 30 T cell receptor beta chains sequenced from one sample in a study of vaccination and CD4 T cells after COVID-19. Their cognate antigens are unknown. Sequence data for DNA of cultured CD4+ T cells were generated by the Oncomine TCR Beta short-read assay. TCRdb re-analysed the PCR reads in MiXCR, keeping a single row per CDR3 protein. The sample consists of about 4,100 distinct CDR3 sequences, 15% to 20% of them appearing once. Treatment denoted: roughly nine-day PBMC culture with coronavirus spike peptide pools or control peptides (ViraFEST assay). Sequenced material: CD4+ T cells from blood, cultured in vitro. The receptors shown here come from a human donor who had recovered from COVID-19.

The CDR3: CASSLDSAGIYGYTF. The DNA for the CDR3 is TGTGCCAGCAGCTTAGATTCTGCAGGGATCTATGGCTACACCTTC. The rearrangement uses TRBV11-2 and TRBJ1-2; D possibly corresponds to TRBD1 (5 bases). The CDR3 has 15 residues. The germline V and J ends were trimmed by 0 bases and 4 bases, with 12 bases remaining between them. Per the germline V gene, CDR1 is SGHAT and CDR2 is FQNNGV.

By share, this clonotype ranks as large. The genes are TRBV20-1 and TRBJ1-5; a possible D gene is TRBD1 (5 bases). The ends were cut back, 4 bases at V and 6 bases at J, with 19 bases in the middle. This CDR3 spans 15 amino acids. The germline V gene has CDR1 DFQATT and CDR2 SNEGSKA (reference sequence). The chain's CDR3 is CSATDVGGGSQPQHF. In DNA, the CDR3 is TGCAGTGCTACTGACGTCGGGGGTGGGAGTCAGCCCCAGCATTTT.

This clonotype was counted between two and nine times. CDR3 bases: TGTGCCAGCAGCACGCGGACGGGGGGCAATGAGCAGTTCTTC. Translating gives CASSTRTGGNEQFF. This chain joins TRBV9 and TRBJ2-1, with 7 bases fitting TRBD2. The CDR3 is 14 residues long. Unmatched junction bases numbered 7, after V lost 4 bases and J lost 6 bases. Germline-derived CDR1 and CDR2 are SGDLS and YYNGEE.

J is TRBJ1-4 and V is TRBV19; unclear D gene. V lost 3 bases to trimming and J lost 10 bases, with 6 bases between them. Germline CDR1 reads LNHDA; CDR2 reads SQIVND (reference sequence). This CDR3 has 11 amino acids. CDR3 nucleotides: TGTGCCAGTAGTATCTCCGGAAAACTGTTTTTT. Amino acid sequence: CASSISGKLFF. The full variable domain, completed using reference TRBV19 and TRBJ1-4, is DGGITQSPKYLFRKEGQNVTLSCEQNLNHDAMYWYRQDPGQGLRLIYYSQIVNDFQKGDIAEGYSVSREKKESFPLTVTSAQKNPTAFYLCASSISGKLFFGSGTQLSVL.

J is TRBJ2-7 and V is TRBV12-3 or TRBV12-4, with a possible D match to TRBD2 (6 bases). Trimming removed 3 bases at V and 6 bases at J, with 15 bases between. The CDR3 contains 14 residues. The DNA for the CDR3 is TGTGCCAGCAGTTTGAAGGCCGGGGACTGCGAGCAGTACTTC. It specifies CASSLKAGDCEQYF.

With regard to this clonotype: The junction shows a germline mismatch at one end, possibly a read error. The genes are TRBV27 and TRBJ2-2; D is uncertain. CDR1 and CDR2 from the germline V gene are MNHEY and SMNVEV (reference sequence). CDR3 length: 14 amino acids. The CDR3 protein is CVSSLRSLDGELFF. In nucleotides, the CDR3 is TGTGTCAGCAGTTTAAGGTCTCTCGACGGGGAGCTGTTTTTT.

This clonotype was detected a few times. The chain combines TRBV6-5 with TRBJ2-2, with D possibly TRBD2 on 5 matching bases. V dropped 0 bases and J dropped 1 base, with 18 bases sitting between them. The germline V gene has CDR1 MNHEY and CDR2 SVGAGI. The CDR3 runs 19 residues. The CDR3 loop is CASSYSSDPEDQNTGELFF. The CDR3 nucleotides read TGTGCCAGCAGTTACTCGAGTGACCCGGAGGACCAGAACACCGGGGAGCTGTTTTTT.

This clonotype came up a few times. V gene TRBV20-1 combines with J gene TRBJ1-3; no definite D call. The CDR3 is 14 residues long. From germline, CDR1 is DFQATT and CDR2 SNEGSKA (reference sequence). The V end was cut by 5 bases, the J end by 0 bases, with 11 bases between. The CDR3: CSAFPPSSGNTIYF. The CDR3 DNA reads as TGCAGTGCTTTTCCACCGAGCTCTGGAAACACCATATATTTT.

The chain is built from TRBV5-4 and TRBJ1-1; D perhaps matches TRBD1 (5 bases). Germline loops: CDR1 SGHNT, CDR2 YYREEE (reference sequence). This CDR3 region has 12 residues. Trimming removed 9 bases from V and 3 bases from J, with 12 bases in between. CDR3 sequence reads: CAIHGGDTEAFF. The CDR3 DNA is TGTGCCATCCACGGGGGGGACACTGAAGCTTTCTTT.

In its sample, this clonotype was seen a few times. This chain links TRBV12-3 or TRBV12-4 with TRBJ1-2, with a weak D call TRBD1 (5 bases). This CDR3 spans 14 amino acids. V lost 1 base to trimming and J lost 5 bases, with 11 bases between them. CDR3 bases: TGTGCCAGCAGTTTAGGGGGACCCATTTATGGCTACACCTTC. Amino acids: CASSLGGPIYGYTF.

The V call is TRBV5-1, the J call TRBJ1-1; 11 nucleotides match TRBD1. The germline CDR1 and CDR2 sequences are SGHRS and YFSETQ. The trim removed 3 bases at V and 10 bases at J, leaving 2 bases unmatched. The length of the CDR3 is 12 residues. CDR3 loop: CASSWGQGGAFF. DNA for the CDR3: TGCGCCAGCAGCTGGGGACAGGGGGGAGCTTTCTTT.

Here the CDR3 reads CASSLGQIGANVLTF. CDR3 sequence (DNA): TGTGCCAGCAGCTTGGGACAGATCGGGGCCAACGTCCTGACTTTC. The chain carries TRBV7-3 and TRBJ2-6; 7 nucleotides match TRBD1. The J segment lost 4 bases and the V segment lost 3 bases, leaving 3 bases of the junction unmatched. CDR3 length: 15 amino acids. Germline CDR1 reads SGHTA; CDR2 reads FQGTGA.

The chain joins TRBV5-1 to TRBJ2-2, with TRBD1 matching 11 bases. Germline values: CDR1 SGHRS, CDR2 YFSETQ. This CDR3 has 17 amino acids. The J segment lost 6 bases and the V segment lost 0 bases, leaving 7 bases of the junction unmatched. The CDR3 DNA reads as TGCGCCAGCAGCTTGGACCCCCCGGGACAGGGGGCCGGGGAGCTGTTTTTT. Its translation: CASSLDPPGQGAGELFF.

This clonotype is deemed medium-sized. The chain combines TRBV30 with TRBJ1-1; tentatively, D is TRBD1 (6 bases). CDR1 is GTSNPN and CDR2 is SVGIG in the germline V gene (reference sequence). This CDR3 spans 13 amino acids. The ends were cut back, 4 bases at V and 1 base at J, with 10 bases in the middle. The CDR3 DNA reads TGTGCCTGGAACTTACAGGGGAACACTGAAGCTTTCTTT. It translates to CAWNLQGNTEAFF.

The chain employs TRBV30 and TRBJ2-5, with 10 bases lining up with TRBD2. Unmatched junction bases numbered 6, after V lost 3 bases and J lost 2 bases. The CDR3 contains 15 residues. The germline gives CDR1 GTSNPN, CDR2 SVGIG (reference sequence). The DNA for the CDR3 is TGTGCCTGGAGCCTCCTAGCGGGAGCTCAAGAGACCCAGTACTTC. This translates into CAWSLLAGAQETQYF.

This clonotype qualifies as medium-sized. The chain couples TRBV20-1 to TRBJ1-2, with D maybe TRBD1 (5 bases). This CDR3 has 16 amino acids. Looked up from germline, CDR1 is DFQATT and CDR2 is SNEGSKA (reference sequence). V lost 0 bases to trimming and J lost 4 bases, with 18 bases between them. The CDR3 protein is CSARDNRDYIRYGYTF. The CDR3 region has the DNA TGCAGTGCTAGAGATAACCGGGACTATATTCGCTATGGCTACACCTTC.

The chain couples TRBV11-2 to TRBJ2-1, with 8 bases fitting TRBD2. Germline V gene data show CDR1 as SGHAT and CDR2 as FQNNGV. The CDR3 is 17 amino acids. V dropped 5 bases and J dropped 8; count of bases not matched to a gene: 17. Here the CDR3 reads CASSPYASGGLGDEQFF. The CDR3 DNA reads TGTGCCAGCAGCCCTTATGCCAGCGGGGGTTTAGGTGATGAGCAGTTCTTC.

This sequence joins TRBV9 and TRBJ1-2; TRBD1 might be the D (5 bases). Deletions cut 7 bases from V and 7 bases from J, with 14 bases between. The V gene's germline CDR1 is SGDLS and CDR2 YYNGEE. The CDR3 is 12 amino acids. CDR3 residues: CASSTVTGGYTF. The CDR3 DNA reads as TGTGCCAGCTCGACAGTAACGGGTGGCTACACCTTC.

The chain links TRBV12-3 or TRBV12-4 to TRBJ1-1, with 12 bases fitting TRBD1. The CDR3 covers 18 residues. V trimming: 5 bases; J trimming: 0 bases; junction bases outside the gene matches: 10. Here the CDR3 reads CASSQSGTGGPMNTEAFF. The CDR3 DNA follows: TGTGCCAGCAGTCAATCCGGGACAGGGGGCCCTATGAACACTGAAGCTTTCTTT.

This clonotype occurred a few times. The genes are TRBV12-3 or TRBV12-4 and TRBJ2-2; 8 bases map to TRBD1. The CDR3 runs to 16 residues. Trimming cost V 1 base and J 5 bases; bases outside gene matches: 6. CDR3 sequence (DNA): TGTGCCAGCAGTTTAGATAGGACAGGGAGGACCGGGGAGCTGTTTTTT. Residues: CASSLDRTGRTGELFF.

As for this clonotype: This may come from a read error, since a much larger clone is one base off. The chain is built from TRBV12-3 or TRBV12-4 and TRBJ1-6; no clear D gene. The CDR3 is 13 amino acids. Between the trimmed V and J ends, which lost 4 bases and 6 bases, there was a span of 7 bases. The CDR3 DNA sequence: TGTGCCAGCAGTTCAACCCTTAATTCACCCCTCCACTTT. This sequence encodes CASSSTLNSPLHF.

The genes are TRBV30 and TRBJ2-2; no reliable D call. The CDR3 totals 14 residues. Germline lookup yields CDR1 GTSNPN and CDR2 SVGIG (reference sequence). V dropped 0 bases and J dropped 6 bases, with 11 bases sitting between them. CDR3 protein: CAWSVHRGPGELFF. DNA of the CDR3: TGTGCCTGGAGTGTACACCGCGGCCCCGGGGAGCTGTTTTTT.

The table lists this clonotype with a few counts. The CDR3 loop is CASSDGASDYEQYF. The CDR3 DNA reads TGTGCCAGCAGTGATGGGGCGTCGGACTACGAGCAGTACTTC. This chain links TRBV6-1 with TRBJ2-7; TRBD1 is a possible D gene (5 bases). This CDR3 is built from 14 residues. CDR1 and CDR2 from the germline V gene are MNHNS and SASEGT. V was shortened by 3 bases and J by 3 bases, with 12 bases between the two germline ends.

Within the sample, this clonotype is large (0.1 to 1%). CDR3 protein: CATSRGEGIMGYTF. CDR3 DNA: TGTGCCACCAGCAGGGGAGAGGGAATAATGGGCTACACCTTC. The chain links TRBV15 to TRBJ1-2, with D hard to call. The CDR3 totals 14 residues. V gave up 3 bases and J gave up 8 bases, with 16 bases separating them. Germline CDR1 and CDR2: LNHNV and YYDKDF (reference sequence).

This clonotype was seen a few times. The chain couples TRBV21-1 to TRBJ1-2; the table's TRBD1 call for D was not verified on the DNA. TRBV21-1 is a pseudogene. This CDR3 comprises 18 residues. The CDR3 DNA reads as TGTGCCAGCAGCGTCCCCGGGACAGGGGTAACTGCTAACTATGGCTACACCTTC. It specifies CASSVPGTGVTANYGYTF.

This sequence joins TRBV29-1 and TRBJ1-2; D unclear. Germline assignment: CDR1 SQVTM and CDR2 ANQGSEA. The CDR3 runs to 12 residues. V was clipped by 5 bases and J by 0 bases, with 7 bases between them. CDR3: CSVYPANYGYTF. CDR3 nucleotides: TGCAGCGTTTATCCAGCTAACTATGGCTACACCTTC.

This clonotype is judged medium-sized. The CDR3 region has the DNA TGCGCCAGCAGCTCGGGACTAGCGGGGGGGCATATAACAGATACGCAGTATTTT. Protein: CASSSGLAGGHITDTQYF. The gene calls are TRBV10-2 and TRBJ2-3; 16 bases are a match to TRBD2. Looked up from germline, CDR1 is WSHSY and CDR2 is SAAADI. The length of the CDR3 is 18 residues. V lost 6 bases and J lost 3; bases outside the gene matches: 9.

Comments on this clonotype: This may be a read error: a much more frequent sequence differs by one nucleotide. The chain links TRBV6-1 to TRBJ2-2, with 9 bases identical to TRBD1. CDR3 size: 13 residues. Germline-derived CDR1 and CDR2 are MNHNS and SASEGT. The CDR3 spells CVSRDRVTGELFF. The CDR3 nucleotides are TGTGTCAGCCGGGACAGGGTCACCGGGGAGCTGTTTTTT.

This clonotype was counted only a few times. The chain joins TRBV2 to TRBJ2-1; D gene unclear. CDR1 is SNHLY and CDR2 is FYNNEI in the germline V gene. With 6 bases removed from V and 2 bases from J, the gap between germline ends came to 8 bases. The CDR3 consists of 13 residues. The CDR3 here is CASRSRTYNEQFF. As DNA, the CDR3 is TGTGCCAGCAGGAGTAGGACCTACAATGAGCAGTTCTTC.

This clonotype showed up just a few times. The chain joins TRBV7-3 to TRBJ1-5; 7 bases line up with TRBD1. The ends lost 8 bases at V and 4 bases at J; junction bases unmatched: 20. CDR1 is SGHTA, CDR2 FQGTGA, per germline. The CDR3 runs 18 residues. The CDR3 sequence: CASSLRDSSVVGNQPQHF. The CDR3 bases are TGTGCCAGCTCACTCCGGGACAGCTCGGTCGTGGGGAATCAGCCCCAGCATTTT.